This T cell receptor (beta chain) appears in the sequencing data of a study of identical twins. CDR1 is SQVTM, CDR2 ANQGSEA, per germline. The CDR3 sequence is 13 residues long. After removal of 7 bases from V and 0 bases from J, the junction contained 4 bases not matched to a gene. This clonotype was seen at least ten times. Each CDR3 protein gets one entry after TCRdb re-called the 5' RACE reads with MiXCR. This table has about 1.7 million distinct CDR3 sequences, under 35% appearing once. The chain is built from TRBV29-1 and TRBJ2-7; 9 bases fit TRBD2. The sequencing sample was made of cord blood. The sequence was collected from a newborn girl in good health. The CDR3 sequence is CSGSSGTSYEQYF. CDR3 DNA: TGCAGCGGATCTAGCGGGACCTCCTACGAGCAGTACTTC.